One sample yielded the 12 T cell receptor beta chains listed below, sequenced in a study of identifying expanded T cells in peripheral blood. Sequencing was performed with immunoSEQ multiplex PCR; in TCRdb, only in-frame clones are kept and a portion is missing. The table lists some 75,000 clones, 90% of them singletons. Input material: blood. These receptors were taken from a person aged 18-70 years in good health.

The V and J genes are TRBV7-2 and TRBJ2-7; the D call may be TRBD1 or TRBD2 (5 bases each). The CDR3 spans 15 residues. Germline assignment: CDR1 SGHTA and CDR2 FQGNSA. Trimming took off 4 bases at V and 4 bases at J, with 17 bases between the two ends. The CDR3 DNA sequence: TGTGCCAGCAGCTCAGGGACCGTCAACATTTACGAGCAGTACTTC. Encoded protein: CASSSGTVNIYEQYF.

The chain combines TRBV27 with TRBJ2-5; D is unresolved. V gave up 2 bases and J gave up 6 bases, with 10 bases separating them. The CDR3 runs to 13 residues. Germline lookup yields CDR1 MNHEY and CDR2 SMNVEV (reference sequence). CDR3 nucleotides: TGTGCCAGCAGTTTAACCCTTGCAAAGACCCAGTACTTC. It codes for CASSLTLAKTQYF.

This chain links TRBV15 with TRBJ2-4; TRBD2 is a possible D gene (6 bases). This CDR3 comprises 14 residues. Looked up from germline, CDR1 is LNHNV and CDR2 is YYDKDF (reference sequence). Trimming removed 0 bases from V and 7 bases from J, with 10 bases in between. The CDR3 sequence: CATSRESGHNIQYF. Here the CDR3 DNA reads TGTGCCACCAGCAGAGAGAGCGGGCACAACATTCAGTACTTC.

The chain is built from TRBV28 and TRBJ1-5; 7 bases map to TRBD1. V was clipped by 3 bases and J by 7 bases; unmatched bases: 12. Per germline, CDR1 MDHEN and CDR2 SYDVKM. CDR3 length: 16 residues. CDR3 amino acids: CASSLGQSRFKQPQHF. In nucleotides, the CDR3 is TGTGCCAGCAGTTTGGGACAGAGTCGATTCAAACAGCCCCAGCATTTT.

V is TRBV5-6 and J is TRBJ2-3; 7 nucleotides agree with TRBD1. This CDR3 is 12 amino acids long. V gave up 3 bases and J gave up 11 bases; unmatched junction bases: 6. Germline loops: CDR1 SGHDT, CDR2 YYEEEE. The CDR3 sequence is CASSSGWDRQYF. The CDR3 coding sequence is TGTGCCAGCAGCTCTGGTTGGGACAGGCAGTATTTT.

The count of this clone is one. The chain uses TRBV9 and TRBJ1-5; D not resolved. The CDR3 length is 14 residues. The V and J ends lost 0 bases and 0 bases respectively, with 4 bases between them. Germline values: CDR1 SGDLS, CDR2 YYNGEE. The CDR3 sequence: CASSVGDSNQPQHF. Here the CDR3 DNA reads TGTGCCAGCAGCGTAGGGGATAGCAATCAGCCCCAGCATTTT.

This chain connects TRBV7-2 to TRBJ2-2; D perhaps matches TRBD2 (6 bases). Trimming left V 3 bases short and J 7 bases short, with 12 bases between. In germline, CDR1 is SGHTA, CDR2 FQGNSA. The CDR3 runs 14 residues. CDR3 DNA: TGTGCCAGCAGCTTTGGGGGGAGGAACGGGGAGCTGTTTTTT. Its translation is CASSFGGRNGELFF.

This clone has a single count. The chain couples TRBV4-3 to TRBJ2-1, with a possible D match to TRBD2 (6 bases). Germline V CDR1 and CDR2: LGHNA, YSLEER. This CDR3 comprises 18 residues. The ends were cut back, 4 bases at V and 1 base at J, with 20 bases in the middle. The CDR3 protein is CASSLLYQGGVSYNEQFF. The CDR3 DNA reads TGCGCCAGCAGCCTTTTGTATCAGGGCGGGGTGTCCTACAATGAGCAGTTCTTC.

This CDR3 is CAWSGGGIAGAYNEQFF. DNA of the CDR3: TGTGCCTGGAGCGGAGGGGGAATAGCGGGGGCATACAATGAGCAGTTCTTC. The J gene is TRBJ2-1, the V gene TRBV30; 9 bases map to TRBD2. The CDR3 sequence is 17 residues long. V lost 3 bases and J lost 4; bases outside the gene matches: 13. Germline V CDR1 and CDR2: GTSNPN, SVGIG (reference sequence).

The chain recombines TRBV5-1 with TRBJ1-2, with 8 bases lining up with TRBD1. Germline trimming cut 3 bases from V and 7 bases from J; bases unmatched to any gene: 11. Germline CDR1 reads SGHRS; CDR2 reads YFSETQ. This CDR3 region has 15 residues. CDR3: CASSSSGTGGGGYTF. The CDR3 nucleotides are TGCGCCAGCAGCTCCTCCGGGACAGGAGGAGGTGGCTACACCTTC.

This clone has a single count. The genes are TRBV4-3 and TRBJ1-2; D call uncertain. Deletions cut 0 bases from V and 8 bases from J, with 16 bases between. The CDR3 sequence is 15 residues long. The germline V gene encodes CDR1 LGHNA and CDR2 YSLEER. This chain's CDR3 is CASSQDSDFRLGYTF. For the CDR3, the DNA is TGCGCCAGCAGCCAAGATAGCGACTTTAGGCTCGGCTACACCTTC.

The chain recombines TRBV14 with TRBJ2-2; D might be TRBD1 or TRBD2, each matching 6 bases. CDR3 length equals 15 residues. V lost 3 bases and J 2 bases, leaving 10 bases between the germline ends. CDR1 SGHDN and CDR2 FVKESK come from the germline V gene. The CDR3 here is CASSQRGVNTGELFF. The CDR3, as DNA: TGTGCCAGCAGCCAGAGGGGGGTTAACACCGGGGAGCTGTTTTTT.